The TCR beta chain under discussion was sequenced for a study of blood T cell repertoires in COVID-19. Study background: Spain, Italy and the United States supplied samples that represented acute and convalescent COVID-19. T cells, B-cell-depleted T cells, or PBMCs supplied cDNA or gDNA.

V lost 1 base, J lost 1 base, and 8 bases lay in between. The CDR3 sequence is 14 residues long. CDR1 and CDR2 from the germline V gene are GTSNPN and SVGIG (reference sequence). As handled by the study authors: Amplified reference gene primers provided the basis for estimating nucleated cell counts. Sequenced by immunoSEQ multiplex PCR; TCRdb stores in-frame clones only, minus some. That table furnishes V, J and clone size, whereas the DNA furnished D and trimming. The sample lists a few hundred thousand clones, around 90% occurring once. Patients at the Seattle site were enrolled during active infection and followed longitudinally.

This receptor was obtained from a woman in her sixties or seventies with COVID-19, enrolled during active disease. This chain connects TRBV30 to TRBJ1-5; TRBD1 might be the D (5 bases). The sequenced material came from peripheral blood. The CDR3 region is CAWSGAGSNQPQHF. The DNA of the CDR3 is TGTGCCTGGAGTGGGGCAGGGAGCAATCAGCCCCAGCATTTT.